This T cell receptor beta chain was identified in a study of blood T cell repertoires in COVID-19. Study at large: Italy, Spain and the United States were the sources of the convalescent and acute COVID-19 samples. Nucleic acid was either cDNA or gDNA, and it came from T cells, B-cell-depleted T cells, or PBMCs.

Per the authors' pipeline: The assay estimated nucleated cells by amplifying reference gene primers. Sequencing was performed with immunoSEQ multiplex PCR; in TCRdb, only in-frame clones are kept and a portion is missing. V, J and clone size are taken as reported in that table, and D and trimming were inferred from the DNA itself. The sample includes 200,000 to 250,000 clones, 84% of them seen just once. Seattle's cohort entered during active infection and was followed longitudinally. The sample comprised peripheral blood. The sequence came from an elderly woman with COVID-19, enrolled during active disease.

The CDR3 DNA reads TGTGCCAGCAGACCGATCGGGACAGTTCTCTCTGGAAACACCATATATTTT. It is translated as CASRPIGTVLSGNTIYF. This chain links TRBV5-5 with TRBJ1-3; TRBD1 agrees at 7 bases. The ends lost 5 bases at V and 0 bases at J; junction bases unmatched: 11. Germline V gene lookup returns CDR1 SGHKS and CDR2 YYEKEE (reference sequence). The CDR3 sequence is 17 residues long. The entire variable domain, with the rest obtained from reference TRBV5-5 and TRBJ1-3, is as follows: DAGVTQSPTHLIKTRGQQVTLRCSPISGHKSVSWYQQVLGQGPQFIFQYYEKEERGRGNFPDRFSARQFPNYSSELNVNALLLGDSALYLCASRPIGTVLSGNTIYFGEGSWLTVV.